This is a list of T cell receptor beta chains from one sample in a study of somatic mutations in cytotoxic T cells in rheumatoid arthritis. TCRdb's copy holds only in-frame clones and misses some; the assay was immunoSEQ multiplex PCR. The sample has around 20,000 clones, 75% to 85% seen once. The sample consisted of CD8+ T cells sorted from blood. The receptor source for this set is an adult with rheumatoid arthritis. The CDR3 runs from the conserved cysteine through the conserved F or W. Fields, in order: V gene, clone size, J gene, D gene, CDR3 DNA, CDR3 protein. D genes are given only for firm matches. Where a row states a size, it is once, few, many or the class of an expanded clone; other rows omit it.

V gene: TRBV2; clone size: few; J gene: TRBJ1-1; D gene: TRBD1; CDR3 DNA: TGTGCCAGCAGTCCAGGACAGGGGATGAACACTGAAGCTTTCTTT; CDR3 protein: CASSPGQGMNTEAFF
V gene: TRBV25-1; clone size: -; J gene: TRBJ2-2; D gene: -; CDR3 DNA: TGTGCCAGCAGTGAATTCGTAGGGGCGAACACCGGGGAGCTGTTTTTT; CDR3 protein: CASSEFVGANTGELFF
V gene: TRBV18; clone size: -; J gene: TRBJ1-4; D gene: -; CDR3 DNA: TGTGCCAGCTCATGGGGTGAAAAACTGTTTTTT; CDR3 protein: CASSWGEKLFF
V gene: TRBV30; clone size: once; J gene: TRBJ2-7; D gene: -; CDR3 DNA: TGTGCCTGGGGACCAGGGGCGCCAACCTCCTACGAGCAGTACTTC; CDR3 protein: CAWGPGAPTSYEQYF
V gene: TRBV7-6; clone size: -; J gene: TRBJ1-5; D gene: -; CDR3 DNA: TGTGCCAGCAGCTTAGACGGGGCTAATAGCAATCAGCCCCAGCATTTT; CDR3 protein: CASSLDGANSNQPQHF
V gene: TRBV4-2; clone size: -; J gene: TRBJ1-1; D gene: -; CDR3 DNA: TGTGCCAGCAGCCACGTGAACACTGAAGCTTTCTTT; CDR3 protein: CASSHVNTEAFF
V gene: TRBV4-3; clone size: -; J gene: TRBJ1-1; D gene: -; CDR3 DNA: TGCGCCAGCAGCCAAGATCGGAAGGGGTGGGGGGAAATGAGGAAAGCTTTCTTT; CDR3 protein: CASSQDRKGWGEMRKAFF
V gene: TRBV5-6; clone size: -; J gene: TRBJ2-4; D gene: -; CDR3 DNA: TGTGCCAGCAGCGTCGACAGGTTTCTAAACATTCAGTACTTC; CDR3 protein: CASSVDRFLNIQYF
V gene: TRBV28; clone size: -; J gene: TRBJ2-7; D gene: TRBD1; CDR3 DNA: TGTGCCAGCAGGGACAGGGGGCTCAACGAGCAGTACTTC; CDR3 protein: CASRDRGLNEQYF
V gene: TRBV12-1; clone size: few; J gene: TRBJ2-1; D gene: -; CDR3 DNA: TGTGCCAGCAGCTTACAGGGCCCGTATTCCTACAATGAGCAGTTCTTC; CDR3 protein: CASSLQGPYSYNEQFF
V gene: TRBV9; clone size: -; J gene: TRBJ2-2; D gene: -; CDR3 DNA: TGTGCCAGCAGCACTATTGGGACCGGGGAGCTGTTTTTT; CDR3 protein: CASSTIGTGELFF
V gene: TRBV28; clone size: once; J gene: TRBJ1-4; D gene: -; CDR3 DNA: TGTGCCAGCAGTGAGACCTCAAGGGCGGGTAATGAAAAACTGTTTTTT; CDR3 protein: CASSETSRAGNEKLFF
V gene: TRBV9; clone size: -; J gene: TRBJ2-3; D gene: -; CDR3 DNA: TGTGCCAGCAGCGGCCACAGGGACGGAAGAACAGATACGCAGTATTTT; CDR3 protein: CASSGHRDGRTDTQYF
V gene: TRBV28; clone size: once; J gene: TRBJ2-7; D gene: TRBD2; CDR3 DNA: TGTGCCAGCAGTGGCGGGAGGGCGTACGAGCAGTACTTC; CDR3 protein: CASSGGRAYEQYF
V gene: TRBV7-9; clone size: -; J gene: TRBJ2-5; D gene: TRBD1; CDR3 DNA: TGTGCCAGGAATACAGGGGGCGCGAACTTC; CDR3 protein: CARNTGGANF
V gene: TRBV6-5; clone size: -; J gene: TRBJ2-7; D gene: TRBD1; CDR3 DNA: TGTGCCAGCAGTTACTCAGGGACAGTTGATTCCTACGAGCAGTACTTC; CDR3 protein: CASSYSGTVDSYEQYF
V gene: TRBV9; clone size: few; J gene: TRBJ2-3; D gene: TRBD2; CDR3 DNA: TGTGCCAGCAGCGTAGCTTCTAGCGGGGGCGAGGATACGCAGTATTTT; CDR3 protein: CASSVASSGGEDTQYF
V gene: TRBV5-1; clone size: -; J gene: TRBJ2-1; D gene: -; CDR3 DNA: TGCGCCAGCAGCATCCGGGGATGGGGTGAGCAGTTCTTC; CDR3 protein: CASSIRGWGEQFF
V gene: TRBV6-5; clone size: -; J gene: TRBJ2-7; D gene: -; CDR3 DNA: TGTGCCAGCAGTTCGCACCGTGTCCACGAGCAGTACTTC; CDR3 protein: CASSSHRVHEQYF
V gene: TRBV5-6; clone size: -; J gene: TRBJ2-4; D gene: -; CDR3 DNA: TGTGCCAGCAGCTCCGGACAGAGCAAAAACATTCAGTACTTC; CDR3 protein: CASSSGQSKNIQYF
V gene: TRBV7-9; clone size: -; J gene: TRBJ2-7; D gene: TRBD1; CDR3 DNA: TGTGCCAGCAGCTTAGGACAGGGGGCCTACGAGCAGTACTTC; CDR3 protein: CASSLGQGAYEQYF
V gene: TRBV13; clone size: -; J gene: TRBJ2-5; D gene: -; CDR3 DNA: TGTGCCAGCAGCACCCAAGAGACCCAGTACTTC; CDR3 protein: CASSTQETQYF
V gene: TRBV4-3; clone size: few; J gene: TRBJ2-7; D gene: -; CDR3 DNA: TGCGCCAGCAGCCAAGATTTGGGGCGCCGCTACGAGCAGTACTTC; CDR3 protein: CASSQDLGRRYEQYF
V gene: TRBV11-3; clone size: -; J gene: TRBJ2-2; D gene: -; CDR3 DNA: TGTGCCAGCAGCTTAGAGGCCGGGGAGCTGTTTTTT; CDR3 protein: CASSLEAGELFF
V gene: TRBV28; clone size: -; J gene: TRBJ1-1; D gene: -; CDR3 DNA: TGTGCCAGCAGTCCCCTGGGACCGATGAACACTGAAGCTTTCTTT; CDR3 protein: CASSPLGPMNTEAFF